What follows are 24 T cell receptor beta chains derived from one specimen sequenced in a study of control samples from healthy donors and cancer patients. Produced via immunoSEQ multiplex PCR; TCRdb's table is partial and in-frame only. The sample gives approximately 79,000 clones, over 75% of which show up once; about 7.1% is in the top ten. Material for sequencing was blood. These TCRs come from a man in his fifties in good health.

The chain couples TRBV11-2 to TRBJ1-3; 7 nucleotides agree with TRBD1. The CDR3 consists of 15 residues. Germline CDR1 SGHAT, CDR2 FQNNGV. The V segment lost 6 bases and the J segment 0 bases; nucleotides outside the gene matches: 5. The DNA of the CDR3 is TGTGCCAGCAGTTCGACAGGGAACTCTGGAAACACCATATATTTT. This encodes CASSSTGNSGNTIYF.

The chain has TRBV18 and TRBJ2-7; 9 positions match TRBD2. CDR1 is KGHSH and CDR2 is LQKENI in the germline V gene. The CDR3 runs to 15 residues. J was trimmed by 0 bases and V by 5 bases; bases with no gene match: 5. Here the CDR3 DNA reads TGTGCCAGCTCAAGTAGCGGGGGACACTCCTACGAGCAGTACTTC. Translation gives CASSSSGGHSYEQYF.

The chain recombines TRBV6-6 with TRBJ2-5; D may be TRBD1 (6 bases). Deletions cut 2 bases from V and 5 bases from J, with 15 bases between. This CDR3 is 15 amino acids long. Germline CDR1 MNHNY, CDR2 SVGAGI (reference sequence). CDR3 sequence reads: CASSYRSSGVETQYF. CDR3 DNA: TGTGCCAGCAGTTACCGGTCGTCAGGGGTCGAGACCCAGTACTTC.

The CDR3 nucleotides are TGTGCCAGCAGACCCGGGACAGGGGGCGATGGCTACACCTTC. Amino acid sequence: CASRPGTGGDGYTF. V is TRBV7-6 and J is TRBJ1-2; 12 bases fit TRBD1. The CDR3 extends over 14 amino acids. Germline-derived CDR1 and CDR2 are SGHVS and FNYEAQ. V lost 6 bases, J lost 6 bases, and 5 bases stayed unmatched. Complete variable domain (other parts from reference TRBV7-6 and TRBJ1-2): GAGVSQSPRYKVTKRGQDVALRCDPISGHVSLYWYRQALGQGPEFLTYFNYEAQQDKSGLPNDRFSAERPEGSISTLTIQRTEQRDSAMYRCASRPGTGGDGYTFGSGTRLTVV.

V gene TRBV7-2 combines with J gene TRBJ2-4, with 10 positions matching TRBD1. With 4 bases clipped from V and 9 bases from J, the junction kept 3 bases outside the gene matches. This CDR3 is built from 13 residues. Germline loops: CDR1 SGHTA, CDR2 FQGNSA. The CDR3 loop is CASSSGTGAIQYF. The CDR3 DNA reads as TGTGCCAGCAGCTCCGGGACAGGGGCCATTCAGTACTTC.

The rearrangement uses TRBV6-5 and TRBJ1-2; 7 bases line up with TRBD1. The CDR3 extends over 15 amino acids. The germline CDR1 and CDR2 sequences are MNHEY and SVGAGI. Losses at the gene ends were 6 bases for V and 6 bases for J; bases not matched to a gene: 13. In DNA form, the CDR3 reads TGTGCCAGCAGATTTAATGACAGGGACACCGATGGCTACACCTTC. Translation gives CASRFNDRDTDGYTF.

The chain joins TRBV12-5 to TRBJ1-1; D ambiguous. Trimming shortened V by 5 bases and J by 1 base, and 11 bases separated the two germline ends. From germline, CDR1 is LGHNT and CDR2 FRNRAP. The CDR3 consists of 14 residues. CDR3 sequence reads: CASGPKQKNTEAFF. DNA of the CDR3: TGTGCTAGTGGTCCGAAACAGAAGAACACTGAAGCTTTCTTT.

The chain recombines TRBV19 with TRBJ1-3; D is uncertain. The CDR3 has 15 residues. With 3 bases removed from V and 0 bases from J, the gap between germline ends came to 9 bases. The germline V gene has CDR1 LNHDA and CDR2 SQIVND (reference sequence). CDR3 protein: CASSMGSGSGNTIYF. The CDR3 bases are TGTGCCAGTAGTATGGGGTCCGGCTCTGGAAACACCATATATTTT.

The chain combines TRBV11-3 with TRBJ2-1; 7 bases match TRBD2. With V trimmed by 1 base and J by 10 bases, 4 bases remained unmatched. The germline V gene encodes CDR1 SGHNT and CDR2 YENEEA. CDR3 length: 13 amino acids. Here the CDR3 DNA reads TGTGCCAGCAGCTTAGGGCCTAGCGGCGAGCAGTTCTTC. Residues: CASSLGPSGEQFF. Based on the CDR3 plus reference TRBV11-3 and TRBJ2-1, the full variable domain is EAGVVQSPRYKIIEKKQPVAFWCNPISGHNTLYWYLQNLGQGPELLIRYENEEAVDDSQLPKDRFSAERLKGVDSTLKIQPAELGDSAVYLCASSLGPSGEQFFGPGTRLTVL.

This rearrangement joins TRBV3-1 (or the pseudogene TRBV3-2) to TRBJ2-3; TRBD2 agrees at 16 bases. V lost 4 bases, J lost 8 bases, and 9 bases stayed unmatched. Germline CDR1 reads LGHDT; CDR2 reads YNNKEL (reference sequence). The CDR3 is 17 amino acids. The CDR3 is CASSPKGLAGGLGTQYF. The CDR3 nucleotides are TGTGCCAGCAGCCCAAAGGGACTAGCGGGGGGGCTTGGTACGCAGTATTTT.

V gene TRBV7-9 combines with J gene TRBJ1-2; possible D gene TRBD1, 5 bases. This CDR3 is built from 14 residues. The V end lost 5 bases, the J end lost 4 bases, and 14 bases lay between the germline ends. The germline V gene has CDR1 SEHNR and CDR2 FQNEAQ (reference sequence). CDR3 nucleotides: TGTGCCAGCAGCGACCACGGGACGGCCTATGGCTACACCTTC. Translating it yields CASSDHGTAYGYTF.

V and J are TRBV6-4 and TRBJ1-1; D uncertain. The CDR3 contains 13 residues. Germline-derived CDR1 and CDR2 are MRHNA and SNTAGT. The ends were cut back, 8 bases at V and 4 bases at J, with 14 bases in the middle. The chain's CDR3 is CASRRELGTEAFF. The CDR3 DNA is TGTGCCAGCCGGAGAGAGTTGGGCACTGAAGCTTTCTTT.

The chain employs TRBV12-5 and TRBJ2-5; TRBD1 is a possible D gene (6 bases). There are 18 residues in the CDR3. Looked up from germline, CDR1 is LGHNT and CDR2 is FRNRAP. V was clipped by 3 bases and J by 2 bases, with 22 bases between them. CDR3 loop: CASGFLLKGTMGQETQYF. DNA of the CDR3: TGTGCTAGTGGTTTTTTACTAAAAGGGACAATGGGACAAGAGACCCAGTACTTC.

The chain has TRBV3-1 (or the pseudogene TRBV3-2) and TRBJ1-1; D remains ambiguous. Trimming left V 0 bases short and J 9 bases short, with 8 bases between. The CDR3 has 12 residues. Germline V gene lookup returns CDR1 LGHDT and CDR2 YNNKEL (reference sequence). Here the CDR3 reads CASSQEGLQAFF. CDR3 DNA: TGTGCCAGCAGCCAAGAGGGCCTTCAAGCTTTCTTT.

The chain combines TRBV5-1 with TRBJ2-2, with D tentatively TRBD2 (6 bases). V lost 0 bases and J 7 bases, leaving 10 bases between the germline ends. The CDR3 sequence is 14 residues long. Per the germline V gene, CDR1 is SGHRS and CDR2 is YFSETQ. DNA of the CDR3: TGCGCCAGCAGCTTGGCCCAGGACTACGGGGAGCTGTTTTTT. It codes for CASSLAQDYGELFF. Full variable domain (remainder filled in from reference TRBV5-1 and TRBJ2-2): KAGVTQTPRYLIKTRGQQVTLSCSPISGHRSVSWYQQTPGQGLQFLFEYFSETQRNKGNFPGRFSGRQFSNSRSEMNVSTLELGDSALYLCASSLAQDYGELFFGEGSRLTVL.

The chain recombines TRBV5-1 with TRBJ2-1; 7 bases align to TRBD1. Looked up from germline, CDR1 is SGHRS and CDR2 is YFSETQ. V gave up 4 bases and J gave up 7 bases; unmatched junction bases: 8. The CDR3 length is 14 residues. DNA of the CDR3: TGCGCCAGCAGCCCCGGGGACAGAGAAAATGAGCAGTTCTTC. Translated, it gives CASSPGDRENEQFF.

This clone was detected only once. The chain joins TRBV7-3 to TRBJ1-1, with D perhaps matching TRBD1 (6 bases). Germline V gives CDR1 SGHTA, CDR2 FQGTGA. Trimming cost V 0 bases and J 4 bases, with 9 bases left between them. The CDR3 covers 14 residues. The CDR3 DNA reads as TGTGCCAGCAGCTTAACGGGGGCCGGCACTGAAGCTTTCTTT. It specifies CASSLTGAGTEAFF. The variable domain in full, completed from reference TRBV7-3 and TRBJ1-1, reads GAGVSQTPSNKVTEKGKYVELRCDPISGHTALYWYRQSLGQGPEFLIYFQGTGAADDSGLPNDRFFAVRPEGSVSTLKIQRTERGDSAVYLCASSLTGAGTEAFFGQGTRLTVV.

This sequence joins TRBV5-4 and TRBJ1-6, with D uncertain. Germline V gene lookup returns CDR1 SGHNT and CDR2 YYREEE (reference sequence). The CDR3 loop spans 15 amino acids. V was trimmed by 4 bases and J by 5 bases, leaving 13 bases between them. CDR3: CASSLDLSHNSPLHF. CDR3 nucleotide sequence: TGTGCCAGCAGCCTGGACCTTTCTCATAATTCACCCCTCCACTTT.

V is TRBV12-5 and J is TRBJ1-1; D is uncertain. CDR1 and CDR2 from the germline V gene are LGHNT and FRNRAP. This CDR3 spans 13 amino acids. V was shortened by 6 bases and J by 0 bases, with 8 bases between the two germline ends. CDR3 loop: CASGTPMNTEAFF. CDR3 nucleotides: TGTGCTAGTGGGACCCCTATGAACACTGAAGCTTTCTTT.

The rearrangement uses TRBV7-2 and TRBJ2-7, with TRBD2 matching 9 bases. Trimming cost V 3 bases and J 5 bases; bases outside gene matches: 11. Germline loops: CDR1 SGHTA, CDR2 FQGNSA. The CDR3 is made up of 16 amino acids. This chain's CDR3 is CASSLVRGGGRNEQYF. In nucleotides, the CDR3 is TGTGCCAGCAGCTTGGTCCGCGGGGGGGGCCGAAACGAGCAGTACTTC. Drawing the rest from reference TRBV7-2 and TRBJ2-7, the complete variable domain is GAGVSQSPSNKVTEKGKDVELRCDPISGHTALYWYRQSLGQGLEFLIYFQGNSAPDKSGLPSDRFSAERTGGSVSTLTIQRTQQEDSAVYLCASSLVRGGGRNEQYFGPGTRLTVT.

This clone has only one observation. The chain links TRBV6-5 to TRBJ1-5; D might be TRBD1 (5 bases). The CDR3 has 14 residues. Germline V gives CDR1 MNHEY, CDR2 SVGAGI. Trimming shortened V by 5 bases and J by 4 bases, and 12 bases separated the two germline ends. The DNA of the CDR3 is TGTGCCAGCAGTCCTTGGGAGGGGAATCAGCCCCAGCATTTT. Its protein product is CASSPWEGNQPQHF.

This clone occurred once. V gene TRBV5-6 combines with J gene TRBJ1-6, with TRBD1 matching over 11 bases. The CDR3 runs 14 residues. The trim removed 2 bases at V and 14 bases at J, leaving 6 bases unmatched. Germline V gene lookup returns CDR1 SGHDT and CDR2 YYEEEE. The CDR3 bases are TGTGCCAGCAGCTTAGGGACAGGGGGGAGCGCCCTCCACTTT. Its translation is CASSLGTGGSALHF.

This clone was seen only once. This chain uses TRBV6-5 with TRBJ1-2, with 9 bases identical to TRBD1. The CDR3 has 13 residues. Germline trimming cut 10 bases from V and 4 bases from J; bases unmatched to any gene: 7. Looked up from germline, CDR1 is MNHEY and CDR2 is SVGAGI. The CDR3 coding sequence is TGTGCCACTGGGACAGGGCGGTCCTATGGCTACACCTTC. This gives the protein CATGTGRSYGYTF.

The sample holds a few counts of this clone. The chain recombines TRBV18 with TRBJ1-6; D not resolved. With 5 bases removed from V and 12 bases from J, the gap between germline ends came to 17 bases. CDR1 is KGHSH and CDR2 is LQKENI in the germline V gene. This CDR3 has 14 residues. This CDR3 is CASSFYDRTGPLHF. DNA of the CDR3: TGTGCCAGCTCATTCTACGACCGTACTGGACCCCTCCACTTT.